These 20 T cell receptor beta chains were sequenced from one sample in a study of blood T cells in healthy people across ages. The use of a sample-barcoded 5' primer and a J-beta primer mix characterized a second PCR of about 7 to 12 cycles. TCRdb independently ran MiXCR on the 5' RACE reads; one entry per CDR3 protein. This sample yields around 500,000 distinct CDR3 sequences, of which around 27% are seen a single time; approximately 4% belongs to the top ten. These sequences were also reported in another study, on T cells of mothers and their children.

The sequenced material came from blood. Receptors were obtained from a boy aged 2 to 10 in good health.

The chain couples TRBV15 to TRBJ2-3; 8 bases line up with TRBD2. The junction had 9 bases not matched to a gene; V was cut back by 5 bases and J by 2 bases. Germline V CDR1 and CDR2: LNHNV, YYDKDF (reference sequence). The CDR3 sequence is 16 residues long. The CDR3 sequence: CATSGLAGASTDTQYF. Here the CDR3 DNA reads TGTGCCACCAGCGGGCTAGCGGGCGCTTCCACAGATACGCAGTATTTT.

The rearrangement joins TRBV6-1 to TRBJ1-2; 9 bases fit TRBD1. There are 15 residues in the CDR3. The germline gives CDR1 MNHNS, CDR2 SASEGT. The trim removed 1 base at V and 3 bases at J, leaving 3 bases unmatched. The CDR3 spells CASSEGTGEDYGYTF. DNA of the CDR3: TGTGCCAGCAGTGAAGGGACAGGGGAGGACTATGGCTACACCTTC.

The CDR3 is CSVESGGAYEQYF. The CDR3 bases are TGCAGCGTTGAGTCAGGGGGTGCGTACGAGCAGTACTTC. The chain joins TRBV29-1 to TRBJ2-7; 7 nucleotides match TRBD1. The CDR3 covers 13 residues. Germline trimming cut 3 bases from V and 4 bases from J; bases unmatched to any gene: 6. The germline CDR1 and CDR2 sequences are SQVTM and ANQGSEA.

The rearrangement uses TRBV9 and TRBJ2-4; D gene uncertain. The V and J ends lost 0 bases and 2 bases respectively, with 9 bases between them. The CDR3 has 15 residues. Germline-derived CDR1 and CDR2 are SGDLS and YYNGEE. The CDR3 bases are TGTGCCAGCAGCGTAGAGGGCAGCCCCAAAAACATTCAGTACTTC. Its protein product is CASSVEGSPKNIQYF.

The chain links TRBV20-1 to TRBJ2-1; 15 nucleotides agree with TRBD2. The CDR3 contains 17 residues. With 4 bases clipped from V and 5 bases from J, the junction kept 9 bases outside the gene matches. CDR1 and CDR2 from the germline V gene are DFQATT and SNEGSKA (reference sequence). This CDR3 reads CSATIGTSGRTDNEQFF. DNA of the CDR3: TGCAGTGCTACTATTGGGACTAGCGGGAGGACAGACAATGAGCAGTTCTTC.

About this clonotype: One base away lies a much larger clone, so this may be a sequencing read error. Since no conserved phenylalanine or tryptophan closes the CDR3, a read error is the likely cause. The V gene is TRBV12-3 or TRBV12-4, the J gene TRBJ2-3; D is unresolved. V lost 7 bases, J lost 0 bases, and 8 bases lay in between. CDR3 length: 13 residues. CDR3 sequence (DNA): TGTGCCAGCAACGGGCTCAGCACAGATACGCAGTATTCT. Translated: CASNGLSTDTQYS.

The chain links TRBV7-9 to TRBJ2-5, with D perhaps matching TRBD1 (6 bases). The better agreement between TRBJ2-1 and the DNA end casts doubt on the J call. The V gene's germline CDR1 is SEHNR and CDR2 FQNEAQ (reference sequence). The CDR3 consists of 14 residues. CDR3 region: CASRPRAGVDEQFF. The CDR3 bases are TGTGCCAGCAGACCCCGGGCAGGGGTCGACGAGCAGTTCTTC.

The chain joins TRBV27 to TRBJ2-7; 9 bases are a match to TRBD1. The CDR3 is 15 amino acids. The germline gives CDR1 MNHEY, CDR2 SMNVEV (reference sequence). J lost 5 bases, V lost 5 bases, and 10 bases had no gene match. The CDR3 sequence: CASSIDRDRVHEQYF. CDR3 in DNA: TGTGCCAGCAGTATAGACCGGGACAGGGTCCACGAGCAGTACTTC.

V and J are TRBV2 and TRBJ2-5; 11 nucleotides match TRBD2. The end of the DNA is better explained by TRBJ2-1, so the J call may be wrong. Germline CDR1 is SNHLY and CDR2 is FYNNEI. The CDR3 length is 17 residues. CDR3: CASMGLAGGPPHNEQFF. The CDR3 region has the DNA TGTGCCAGCATGGGCCTAGCGGGGGGCCCTCCCCACAATGAGCAGTTCTTC.

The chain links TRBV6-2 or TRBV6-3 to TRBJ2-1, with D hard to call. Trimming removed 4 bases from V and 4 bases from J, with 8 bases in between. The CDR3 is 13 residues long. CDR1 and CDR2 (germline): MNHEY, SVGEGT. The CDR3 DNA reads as TGTGCCAGCAGTTCTACAGCTTACAATGAGCAGTTCTTC. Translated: CASSSTAYNEQFF.

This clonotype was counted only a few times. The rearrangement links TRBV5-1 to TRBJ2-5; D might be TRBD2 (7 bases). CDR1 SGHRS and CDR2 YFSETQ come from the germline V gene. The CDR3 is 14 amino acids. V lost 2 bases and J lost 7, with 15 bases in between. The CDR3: CASSLGGAEVTQYF. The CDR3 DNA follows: TGCGCCAGCAGCTTAGGGGGGGCCGAGGTGACCCAGTACTTC.

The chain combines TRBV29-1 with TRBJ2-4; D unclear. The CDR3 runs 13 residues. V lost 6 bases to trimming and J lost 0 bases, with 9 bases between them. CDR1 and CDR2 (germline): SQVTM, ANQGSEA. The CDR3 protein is CSVQELAKNIQYF. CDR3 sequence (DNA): TGCAGCGTCCAGGAACTAGCCAAAAACATTCAGTACTTC. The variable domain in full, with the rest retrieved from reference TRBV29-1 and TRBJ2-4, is SAVISQKPSRDICQRGTSLTIQCQVDSQVTMMFWYRQQPGQSLTLIATANQGSEATYESGFVIDKFPISRPNLTFSTLTVSNMSPEDSSIYLCSVQELAKNIQYFGAGTRLSVL.

The CDR3 sequence: CASSPLSGGAGEETQYF. CDR3 coding DNA: TGTGCCAGCAGTCCTCTTAGCGGGGGGGCCGGGGAAGAGACCCAGTACTTC. The chain uses TRBV2 and TRBJ2-5; 11 bases line up with TRBD2. CDR1 and CDR2 from the germline V gene are SNHLY and FYNNEI. V shed 5 bases, J shed 3 bases, and the junction held 11 bases outside the gene matches. This CDR3 is 17 amino acids long.

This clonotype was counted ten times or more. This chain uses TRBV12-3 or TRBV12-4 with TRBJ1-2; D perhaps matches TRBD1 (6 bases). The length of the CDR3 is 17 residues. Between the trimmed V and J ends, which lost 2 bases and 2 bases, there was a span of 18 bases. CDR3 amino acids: CASSLRQGRTSNYGYTF. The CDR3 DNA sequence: TGTGCCAGCAGTTTAAGGCAGGGGCGGACCTCCAACTATGGCTACACCTTC.

In nucleotides, the CDR3 is TGCGCCGCCCGCGGCGGGATAAAGGCAGATACGCAGTATTTT. As protein: CAARGGIKADTQYF. The J gene is TRBJ2-3, the V gene TRBV10-2, with D perhaps matching TRBD2 (6 bases). Germline CDR1 reads WSHSY; CDR2 reads SAAADI. The V end lost 11 bases, the J end lost 4 bases, and 19 bases lay between the germline ends. This CDR3 is 14 amino acids long.

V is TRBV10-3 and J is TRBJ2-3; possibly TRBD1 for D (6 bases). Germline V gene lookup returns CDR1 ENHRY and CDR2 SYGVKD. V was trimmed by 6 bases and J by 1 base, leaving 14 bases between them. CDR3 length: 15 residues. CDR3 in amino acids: CAIRSGTTGTDTQYF. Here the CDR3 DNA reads TGTGCCATCAGGTCCGGGACAACAGGCACAGATACGCAGTATTTT.

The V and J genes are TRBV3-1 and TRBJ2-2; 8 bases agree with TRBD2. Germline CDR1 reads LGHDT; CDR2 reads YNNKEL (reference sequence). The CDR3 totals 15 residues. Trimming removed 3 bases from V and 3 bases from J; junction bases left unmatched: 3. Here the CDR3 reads CASSQGLGDTGELFF. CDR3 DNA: TGTGCCAGCAGCCAGGGACTAGGTGACACCGGGGAGCTGTTTTTT. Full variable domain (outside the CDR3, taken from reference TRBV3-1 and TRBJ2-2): DTAVSQTPKYLVTQMGNDKSIKCEQNLGHDTMYWYKQDSKKFLKIMFSYNNKELIINETVPNRFSPKSPDKAHLNLHINSLELGDSAVYFCASSQGLGDTGELFFGEGSRLTVL.

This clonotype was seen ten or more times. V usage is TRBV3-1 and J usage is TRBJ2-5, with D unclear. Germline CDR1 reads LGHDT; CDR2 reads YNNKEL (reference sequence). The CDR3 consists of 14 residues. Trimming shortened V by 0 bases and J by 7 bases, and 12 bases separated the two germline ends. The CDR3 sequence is CASSQDVKQTTQYF. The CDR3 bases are TGTGCCAGCAGCCAAGATGTGAAGCAAACGACCCAGTACTTC.

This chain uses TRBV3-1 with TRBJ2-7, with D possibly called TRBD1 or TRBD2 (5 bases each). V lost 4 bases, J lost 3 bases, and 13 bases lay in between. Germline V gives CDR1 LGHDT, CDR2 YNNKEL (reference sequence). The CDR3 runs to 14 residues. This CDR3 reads CASSRGTWHYEQYF. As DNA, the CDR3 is TGTGCCAGCAGCCGAGGGACCTGGCACTACGAGCAGTACTTC.

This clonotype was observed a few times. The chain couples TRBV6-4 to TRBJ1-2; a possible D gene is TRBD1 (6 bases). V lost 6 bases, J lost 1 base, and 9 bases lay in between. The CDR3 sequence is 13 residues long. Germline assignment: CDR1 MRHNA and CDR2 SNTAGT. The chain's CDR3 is CASRGGINYGYTF. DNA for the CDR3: TGTGCCAGCAGAGGGGGGATTAACTATGGCTACACCTTC.